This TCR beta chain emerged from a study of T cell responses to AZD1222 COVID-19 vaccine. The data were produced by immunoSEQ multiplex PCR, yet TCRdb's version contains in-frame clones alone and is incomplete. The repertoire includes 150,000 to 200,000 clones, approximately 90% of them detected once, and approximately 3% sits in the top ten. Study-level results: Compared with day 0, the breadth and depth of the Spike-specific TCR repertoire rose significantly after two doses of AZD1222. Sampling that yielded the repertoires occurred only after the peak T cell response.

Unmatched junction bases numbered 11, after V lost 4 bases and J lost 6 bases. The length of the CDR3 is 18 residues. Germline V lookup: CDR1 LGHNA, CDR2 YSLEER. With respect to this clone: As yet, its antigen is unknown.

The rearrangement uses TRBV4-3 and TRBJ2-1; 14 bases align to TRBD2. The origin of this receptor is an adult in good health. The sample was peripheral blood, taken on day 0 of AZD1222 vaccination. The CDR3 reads CASSRGTSGGTPPNEQFF. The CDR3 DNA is TGCGCCAGCAGCCGAGGGACTAGCGGGGGCACACCCCCCAATGAGCAGTTCTTC.